This TCR beta chain is drawn from a study of radiation and T cells in renal cell carcinoma. The CDR3 is 13 residues long. V was clipped by 3 bases and J by 6 bases, with 9 bases between them. Germline V gives CDR1 SGHAT, CDR2 FQDESV (reference sequence). The study, taken as a whole, reports: Without pretreatment biopsies, baseline tumor clonotype presence was undetermined. Top tumor clonotypes rose in blood 2 weeks post-radiation, then contracted.

Time point meaning: blood 4 weeks post-SBRT, at nephrectomy. Treatment in this sample: 15 Gy SBRT to primary tumor, nephrectomy 4 weeks later. Nephrectomy followed 15 Gy stereotactic body radiation by 4 weeks. This renal cell carcinoma was of the clear cell type. TCRdb's table, derived via immunoSEQ multiplex PCR, lists solely in-frame clones and lacks some. The table has 40,000 to 50,000 clones, roughly 80% seen once. Points on this clone: Its specificity is not known.

This TCR was sampled from a woman aged 65 to 85 with renal cell carcinoma. V usage is TRBV11-1 and J usage is TRBJ2-1, with TRBD1 as a possible D gene (6 bases). The source was blood, collected from a patient whose treatment included radiotherapy and nephrectomy. CDR3 DNA sequence: TGTGCCAGCAGCTTCACAGGGTCCAATGAGCAGTTCTTC. Amino acid sequence: CASSFTGSNEQFF.